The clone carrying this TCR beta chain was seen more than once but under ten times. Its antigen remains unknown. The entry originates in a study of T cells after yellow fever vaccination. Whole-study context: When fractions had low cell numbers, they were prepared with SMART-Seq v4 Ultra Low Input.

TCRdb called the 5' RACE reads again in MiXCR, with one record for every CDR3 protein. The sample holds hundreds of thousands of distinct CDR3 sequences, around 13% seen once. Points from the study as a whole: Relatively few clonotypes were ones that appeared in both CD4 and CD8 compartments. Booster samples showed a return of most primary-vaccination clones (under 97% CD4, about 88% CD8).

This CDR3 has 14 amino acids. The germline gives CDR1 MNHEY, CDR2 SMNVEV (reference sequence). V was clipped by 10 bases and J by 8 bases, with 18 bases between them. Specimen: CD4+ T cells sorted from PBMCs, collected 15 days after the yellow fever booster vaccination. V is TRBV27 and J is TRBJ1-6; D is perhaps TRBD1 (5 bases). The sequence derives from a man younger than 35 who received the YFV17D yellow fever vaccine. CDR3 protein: CATLPLGGDSPLHF. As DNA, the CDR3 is TGTGCCACCCTTCCACTCGGGGGGGATTCACCCCTCCACTTT.